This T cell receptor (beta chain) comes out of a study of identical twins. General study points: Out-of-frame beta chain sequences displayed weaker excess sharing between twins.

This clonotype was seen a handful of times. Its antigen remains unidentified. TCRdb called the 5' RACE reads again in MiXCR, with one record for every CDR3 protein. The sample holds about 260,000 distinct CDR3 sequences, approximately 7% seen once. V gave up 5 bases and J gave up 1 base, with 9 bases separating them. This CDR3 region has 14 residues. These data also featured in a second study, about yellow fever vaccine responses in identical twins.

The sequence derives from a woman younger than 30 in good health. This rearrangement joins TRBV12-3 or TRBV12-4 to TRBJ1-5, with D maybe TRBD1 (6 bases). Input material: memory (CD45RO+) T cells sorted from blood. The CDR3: CASSTQGSNQPQHF. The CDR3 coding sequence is TGTGCCAGCAGTACACAGGGAAGCAATCAGCCCCAGCATTTT.